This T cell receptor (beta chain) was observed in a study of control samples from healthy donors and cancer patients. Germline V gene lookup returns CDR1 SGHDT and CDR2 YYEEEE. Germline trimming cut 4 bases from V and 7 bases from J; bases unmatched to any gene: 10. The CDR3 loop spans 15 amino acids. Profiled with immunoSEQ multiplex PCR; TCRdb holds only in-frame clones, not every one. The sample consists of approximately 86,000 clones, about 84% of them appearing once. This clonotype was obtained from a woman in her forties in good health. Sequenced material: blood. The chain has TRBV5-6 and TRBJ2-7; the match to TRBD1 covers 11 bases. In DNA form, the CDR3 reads TGTGCCAGCAGCCCCAGGCGGACAGGGGGCAGTGAGCAGTACTTC. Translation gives CASSPRRTGGSEQYF. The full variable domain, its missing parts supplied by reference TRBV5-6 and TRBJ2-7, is DAGVTQSPTHLIKTRGQQVTLRCSPKSGHDTVSWYQQALGQGPQFIFQYYEEEERQRGNFPDRFSGHQFPNYSSELNVNALLLGDSALYLCASSPRRTGGSEQYFGPGTRLTVT.